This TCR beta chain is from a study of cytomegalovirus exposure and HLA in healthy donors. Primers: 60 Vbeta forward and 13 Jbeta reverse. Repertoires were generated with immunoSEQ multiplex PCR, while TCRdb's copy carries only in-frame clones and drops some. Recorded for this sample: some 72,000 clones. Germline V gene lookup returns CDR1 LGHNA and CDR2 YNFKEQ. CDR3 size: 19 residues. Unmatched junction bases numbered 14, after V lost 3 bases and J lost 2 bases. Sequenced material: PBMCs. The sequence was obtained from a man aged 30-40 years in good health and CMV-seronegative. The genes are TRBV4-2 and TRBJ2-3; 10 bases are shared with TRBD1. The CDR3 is CASSHIGEGQGRSTDTQYF. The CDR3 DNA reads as TGTGCCAGCAGCCACATTGGGGAGGGACAGGGGAGGTCCACAGATACGCAGTATTTT.